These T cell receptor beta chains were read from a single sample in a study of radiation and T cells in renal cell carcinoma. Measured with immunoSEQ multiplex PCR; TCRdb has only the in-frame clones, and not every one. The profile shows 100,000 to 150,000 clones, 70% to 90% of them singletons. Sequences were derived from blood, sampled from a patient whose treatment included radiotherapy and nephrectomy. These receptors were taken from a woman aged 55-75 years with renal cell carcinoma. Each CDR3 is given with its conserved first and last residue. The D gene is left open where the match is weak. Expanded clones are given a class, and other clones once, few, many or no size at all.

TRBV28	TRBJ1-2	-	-	TGTGCCAGCAGGGGACGTAACTATGGCTACACCTTC	CASRGRNYGYTF
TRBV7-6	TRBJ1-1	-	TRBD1	TGTGCCAGCAGCCGGGGGACAGGGGGCTTAACTGAAGCTTTCTTT	CASSRGTGGLTEAFF
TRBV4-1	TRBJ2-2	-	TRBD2	TGCGCCAGCAGCCAAAGCCGGGGGGTTAACACCGGGGAGCTGTTTTTT	CASSQSRGVNTGELFF
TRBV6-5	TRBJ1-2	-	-	TGTGCCAGCAGTCCTGACAAGCCGCCCTATGGCTACACCTTC	CASSPDKPPYGYTF
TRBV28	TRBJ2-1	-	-	TGTGCCAGCAGTTTAATCAATGAGCAGTTCTTC	CASSLINEQFF
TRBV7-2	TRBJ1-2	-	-	TGTGCCAGCAGCCCGCGACAGATCTATGGCTACACCTTC	CASSPRQIYGYTF
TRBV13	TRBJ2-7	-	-	TGTGCCAGCCAACAGGGTGGCGAGCAGTACTTC	CASQQGGEQYF
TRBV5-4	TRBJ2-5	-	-	TGTGCCAGCAGCTCCGACAGGCACCAAGAGACCCAGTACTTC	CASSSDRHQETQYF
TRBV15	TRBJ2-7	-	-	TGTGCCACCAGCAGAGTAATGGGTGGGTACGAGCAGTACTTC	CATSRVMGGYEQYF
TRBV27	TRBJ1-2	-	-	TGTGCCAGCAGTTCCCCAGGTTTTTCTAACTATGGCTACACCTTC	CASSSPGFSNYGYTF
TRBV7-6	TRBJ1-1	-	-	TGTGCCAGCAGCTTAGCCGTAGGTCAGGGGGAAGCTTTCTTT	CASSLAVGQGEAFF
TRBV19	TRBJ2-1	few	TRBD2	TGTGCCAGTAGCGGGACAGGGACTAGCGGTGTCTTC	CASSGTGTSGVF
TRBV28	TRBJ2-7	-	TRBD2	TGTGCCAGCATTGGCCCCGGGCTAGCGGGGCGACTTAGCTCCTACGAGCAGTACTTC	CASIGPGLAGRLSSYEQYF
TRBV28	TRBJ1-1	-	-	TGTGCCAGCACCGGGGCGGGAAACACTGAAGCTTTCTTT	CASTGAGNTEAFF
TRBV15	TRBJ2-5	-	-	TGTGCCACCAGCAGAGATACCGTACAAGAGACCCAGTACTTC	CATSRDTVQETQYF